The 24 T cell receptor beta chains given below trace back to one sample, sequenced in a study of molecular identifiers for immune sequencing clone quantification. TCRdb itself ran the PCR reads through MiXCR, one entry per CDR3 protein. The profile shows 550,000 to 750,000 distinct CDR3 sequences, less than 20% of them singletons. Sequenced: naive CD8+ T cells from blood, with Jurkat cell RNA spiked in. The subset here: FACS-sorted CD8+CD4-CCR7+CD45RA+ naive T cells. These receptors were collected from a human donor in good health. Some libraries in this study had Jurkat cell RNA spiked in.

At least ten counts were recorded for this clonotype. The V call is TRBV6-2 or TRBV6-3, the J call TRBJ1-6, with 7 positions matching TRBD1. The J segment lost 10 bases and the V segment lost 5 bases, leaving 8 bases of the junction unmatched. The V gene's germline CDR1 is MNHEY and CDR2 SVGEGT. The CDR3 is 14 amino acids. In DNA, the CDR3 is TGTGCCAGCAGTGAGGACAGGAGCCACTCACCCCTCCACTTT. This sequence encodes CASSEDRSHSPLHF.

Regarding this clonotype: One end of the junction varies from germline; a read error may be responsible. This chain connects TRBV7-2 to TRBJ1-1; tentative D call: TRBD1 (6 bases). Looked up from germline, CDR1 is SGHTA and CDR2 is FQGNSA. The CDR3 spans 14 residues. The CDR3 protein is CASSLTGGPPEALF. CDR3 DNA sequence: TGTGCCAGCAGCCTGACAGGAGGCCCACCGGAAGCTCTCTTT.

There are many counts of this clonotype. CDR3 protein: CASISTSTDTQYF. The CDR3 DNA reads as TGTGCCAGTATTTCTACTAGCACAGATACGCAGTATTTT. J is TRBJ2-3 and V is TRBV19; unclear D gene. V was pared by 7 bases and J by 0 bases, with 8 bases between. The CDR3 is made up of 13 amino acids. Germline V lookup: CDR1 LNHDA, CDR2 SQIVND (reference sequence).

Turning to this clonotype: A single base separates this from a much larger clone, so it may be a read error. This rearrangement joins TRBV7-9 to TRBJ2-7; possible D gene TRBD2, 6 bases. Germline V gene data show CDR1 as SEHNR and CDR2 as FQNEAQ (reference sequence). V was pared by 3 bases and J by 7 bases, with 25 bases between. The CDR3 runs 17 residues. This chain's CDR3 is CASSFSSRVGEAGEQYF. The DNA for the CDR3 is TGTGCCAGCAGCTTCTCGTCCAGGGTAGGGGAGGCTGGTGAGCAGTACTTC.

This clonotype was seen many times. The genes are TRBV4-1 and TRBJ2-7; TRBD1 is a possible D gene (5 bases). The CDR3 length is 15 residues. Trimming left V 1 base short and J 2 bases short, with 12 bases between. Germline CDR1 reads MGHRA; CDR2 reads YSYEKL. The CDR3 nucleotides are TGCGCCAGCAGCCAAGTCCAGGGCGGTACCTACGAGCAGTACTTC. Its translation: CASSQVQGGTYEQYF.

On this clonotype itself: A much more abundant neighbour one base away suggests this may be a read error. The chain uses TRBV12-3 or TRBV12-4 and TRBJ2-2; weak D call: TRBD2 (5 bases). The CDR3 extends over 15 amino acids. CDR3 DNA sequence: TGTGCCAGCAGTCCTCTACAAGGTTTCACCGGGGAGCCGTTTTTT. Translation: CASSPLQGFTGEPFF.

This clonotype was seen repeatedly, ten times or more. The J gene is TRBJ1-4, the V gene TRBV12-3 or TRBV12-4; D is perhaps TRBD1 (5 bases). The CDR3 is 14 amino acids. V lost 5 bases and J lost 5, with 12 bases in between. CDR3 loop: CASSPTEVNEKLFF. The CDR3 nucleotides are TGTGCCAGCAGTCCGACAGAAGTAAATGAAAAACTGTTTTTT.

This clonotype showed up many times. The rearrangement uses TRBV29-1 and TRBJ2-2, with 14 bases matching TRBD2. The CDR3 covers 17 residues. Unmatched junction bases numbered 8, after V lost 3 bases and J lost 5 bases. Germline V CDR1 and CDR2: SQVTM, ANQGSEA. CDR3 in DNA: TGCAGCGTTGACCCCGGGACTAGCGGGAGCGGGACCGGGGAGCTGTTTTTT. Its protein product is CSVDPGTSGSGTGELFF.

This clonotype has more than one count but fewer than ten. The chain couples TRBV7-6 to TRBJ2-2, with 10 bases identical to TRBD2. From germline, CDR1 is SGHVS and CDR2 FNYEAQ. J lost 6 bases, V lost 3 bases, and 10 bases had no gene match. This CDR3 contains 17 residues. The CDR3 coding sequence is TGTGCCAGCAGCTTGGGTCTAGCGGGAGTTAGCGCCGGGGAGCTGTTTTTT. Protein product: CASSLGLAGVSAGELFF.

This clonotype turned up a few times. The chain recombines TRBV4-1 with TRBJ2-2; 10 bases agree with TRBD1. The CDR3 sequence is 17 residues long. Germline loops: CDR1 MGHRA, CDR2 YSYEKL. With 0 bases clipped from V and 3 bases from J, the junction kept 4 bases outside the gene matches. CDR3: CASSQDLGTGDTGELFF. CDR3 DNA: TGCGCCAGCAGCCAAGATTTGGGGACAGGGGACACCGGGGAGCTGTTTTTT.

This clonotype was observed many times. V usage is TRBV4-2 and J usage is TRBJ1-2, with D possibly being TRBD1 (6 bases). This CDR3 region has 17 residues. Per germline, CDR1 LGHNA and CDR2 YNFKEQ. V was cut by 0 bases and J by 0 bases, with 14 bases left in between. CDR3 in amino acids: CASSQEAQGLANYGYTF. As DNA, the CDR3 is TGTGCCAGCAGCCAAGAAGCACAGGGATTAGCTAACTATGGCTACACCTTC.

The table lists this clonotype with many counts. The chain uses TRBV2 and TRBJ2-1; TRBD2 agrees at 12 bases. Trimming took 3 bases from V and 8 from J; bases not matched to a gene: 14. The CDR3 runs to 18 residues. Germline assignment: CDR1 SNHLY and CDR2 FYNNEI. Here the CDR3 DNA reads TGTGCCAGCAGTGATCCTAGCGGGAGGGCCATAGATGAGGATGAGCAGTTCTTC. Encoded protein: CASSDPSGRAIDEDEQFF.

CDR3 region: CASSIVWNSPGYDEQFF. The CDR3 DNA is TGTGCCAGTAGTATAGTTTGGAATAGCCCCGGGTACGATGAGCAGTTCTTC. The rearrangement uses TRBV19 and TRBJ2-1, with D hard to call. The V end lost 1 base, the J end lost 8 bases, and 21 bases lay between the germline ends. The CDR3 runs to 17 residues. From germline, CDR1 is LNHDA and CDR2 SQIVND (reference sequence).

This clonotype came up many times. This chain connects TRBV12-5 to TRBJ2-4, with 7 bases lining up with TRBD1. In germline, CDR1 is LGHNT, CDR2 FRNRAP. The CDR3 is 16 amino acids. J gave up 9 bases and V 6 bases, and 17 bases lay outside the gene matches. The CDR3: CASGQGQPLSESIQYF. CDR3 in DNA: TGTGCTAGTGGCCAGGGACAGCCCCTTTCCGAGAGCATTCAGTACTTC.

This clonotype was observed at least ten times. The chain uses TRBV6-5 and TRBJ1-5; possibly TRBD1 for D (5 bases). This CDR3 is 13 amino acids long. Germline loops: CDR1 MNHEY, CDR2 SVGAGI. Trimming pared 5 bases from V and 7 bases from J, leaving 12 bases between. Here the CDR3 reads CASSPTEGQPQHF. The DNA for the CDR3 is TGTGCCAGCAGTCCTACAGAGGGGCAGCCCCAGCATTTT.

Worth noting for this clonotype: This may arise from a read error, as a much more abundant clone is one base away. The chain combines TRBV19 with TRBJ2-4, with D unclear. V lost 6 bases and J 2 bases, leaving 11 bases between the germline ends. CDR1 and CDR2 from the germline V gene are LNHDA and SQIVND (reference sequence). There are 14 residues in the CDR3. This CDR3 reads CASSPTDSKNIQYF. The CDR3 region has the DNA TGTGCCAGTAGCCCTACAGATTCCAAAAACATTCAGTACTTC.

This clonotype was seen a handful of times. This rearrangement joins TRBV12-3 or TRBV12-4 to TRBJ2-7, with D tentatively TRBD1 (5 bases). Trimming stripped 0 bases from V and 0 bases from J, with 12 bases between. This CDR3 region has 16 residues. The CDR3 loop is CASSLALGAHSYEQYF. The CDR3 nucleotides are TGTGCCAGCAGTTTAGCGCTTGGGGCCCACTCCTACGAGCAGTACTTC.

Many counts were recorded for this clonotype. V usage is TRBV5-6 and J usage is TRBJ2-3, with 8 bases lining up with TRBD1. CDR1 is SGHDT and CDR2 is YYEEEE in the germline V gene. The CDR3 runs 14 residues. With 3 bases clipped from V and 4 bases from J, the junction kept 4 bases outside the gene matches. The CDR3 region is CASSWGTGPDTQYF. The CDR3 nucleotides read TGTGCCAGCAGCTGGGGGACAGGCCCAGATACGCAGTATTTT. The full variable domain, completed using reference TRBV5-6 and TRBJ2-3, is DAGVTQSPTHLIKTRGQQVTLRCSPKSGHDTVSWYQQALGQGPQFIFQYYEEEERQRGNFPDRFSGHQFPNYSSELNVNALLLGDSALYLCASSWGTGPDTQYFGPGTRLTVL.

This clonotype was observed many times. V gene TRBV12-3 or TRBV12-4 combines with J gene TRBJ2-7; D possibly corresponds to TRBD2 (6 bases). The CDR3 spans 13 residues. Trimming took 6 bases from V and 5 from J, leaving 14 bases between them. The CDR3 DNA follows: TGTGCCAGCAGCCCCGCGGGGTTCAACGAGCAGTACTTC. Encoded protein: CASSPAGFNEQYF.

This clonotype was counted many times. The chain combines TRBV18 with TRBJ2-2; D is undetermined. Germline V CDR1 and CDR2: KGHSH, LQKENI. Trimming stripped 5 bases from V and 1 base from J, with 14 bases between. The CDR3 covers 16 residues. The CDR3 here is CASSESRAENTGELFF. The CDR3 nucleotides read TGTGCCAGCTCAGAATCCCGTGCAGAGAACACCGGGGAGCTGTTTTTT.

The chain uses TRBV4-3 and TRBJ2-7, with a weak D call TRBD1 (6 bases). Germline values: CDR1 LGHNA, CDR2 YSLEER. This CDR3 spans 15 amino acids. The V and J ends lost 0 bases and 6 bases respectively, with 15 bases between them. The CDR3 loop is CASSQDRGKACEQYF. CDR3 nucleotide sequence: TGCGCCAGCAGCCAAGACAGGGGCAAAGCCTGCGAGCAGTACTTC.

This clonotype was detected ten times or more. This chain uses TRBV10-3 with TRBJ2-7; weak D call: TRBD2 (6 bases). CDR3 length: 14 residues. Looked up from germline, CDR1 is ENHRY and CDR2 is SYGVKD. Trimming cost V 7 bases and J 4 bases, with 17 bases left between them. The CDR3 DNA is TGTGCCATCAACCGCAAGGAGGGGACGTACGAGCAGTACTTC. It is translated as CAINRKEGTYEQYF.

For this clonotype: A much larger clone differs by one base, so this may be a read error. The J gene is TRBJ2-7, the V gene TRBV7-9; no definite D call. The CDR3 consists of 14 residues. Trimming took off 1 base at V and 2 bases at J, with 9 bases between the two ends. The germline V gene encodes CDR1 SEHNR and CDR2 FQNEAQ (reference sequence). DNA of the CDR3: TGTGCCAGCAGCTTAGTGGCACAGCCCTACGAGCAGTACTTC. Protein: CASSLVAQPYEQYF.

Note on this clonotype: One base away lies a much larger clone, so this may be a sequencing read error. CDR3 residues: CASSPIGPYEQYF. The CDR3 DNA is TGCGCCAGCAGCCCCATCGGCCCCTACGAGCAGTACTTC. The genes are TRBV4-1 and TRBJ2-7; D unresolved. The ends were cut back, 4 bases at V and 2 bases at J, with 9 bases in the middle. The CDR3 extends over 13 amino acids. Per the germline V gene, CDR1 is MGHRA and CDR2 is YSYEKL.